Below are 3 T cell receptor beta chains sequenced from a single sample in a study of glioma-infiltrating T cells (dated by TCRdb to about 2016). Sequenced using an Illumina MiSeq. TCR alpha and beta CDR3 regions were amplified with the iRepertoire nested amplicon-rescue multiplex PCR (arm-PCR) platform from RNA. TCRdb reworked the public reads: Q25 trimming with fastp, MiXCR clone assembly, productive beta chains retained. Each entry merges the rows of one CDR3 protein and shows their most common DNA and genes. In all, the sample holds more than 90,000 distinct CDR3 sequences, and roughly 37% of those were seen once. Of the sample, roughly two fifths is held by the ten largest clones. The sample was glioma tissue, nonneoplastic brain tissue, or PBMCs (not recorded which). The origin of the receptors is a human donor with low-grade glioma or glioblastoma, undergoing nonglioma brain surgery, or in good health (not recorded which).

This clonotype has at least ten counts. V gene TRBV18 combines with J gene TRBJ2-3; 8 nucleotides line up with TRBD1. The ends lost 3 bases at V and 2 bases at J; junction bases unmatched: 4. The germline V gene has CDR1 KGHSH and CDR2 LQKENI. This CDR3 region has 15 residues. The chain's CDR3 is CASSPRDRYTDTQYF. CDR3 nucleotide sequence: TGTGCCAGCTCACCCCGGGACAGGTACACAGATACGCAGTATTTT.

The table lists this clonotype with many counts. The J gene is TRBJ2-7, the V gene TRBV19, with 8 bases fitting TRBD1. There are 14 residues in the CDR3. Trimming cost V 5 bases and J 3 bases; bases outside gene matches: 6. Germline CDR1 and CDR2: LNHDA and SQIVND (reference sequence). The CDR3 region has the DNA TGTGCCAGTAGTCGTGGACAGGGTTTCTACGAGCAGTACTTC. The encoded protein is CASSRGQGFYEQYF.

This clonotype occurred many times. The V and J genes are TRBV7-2 and TRBJ2-5, with D possibly TRBD1 on 6 matching bases. The CDR3 extends over 15 amino acids. Germline values: CDR1 SGHTA, CDR2 FQGNSA. Trimming removed 5 bases from V and 5 bases from J, with 18 bases in between. CDR3 coding DNA: TGTGCCAGCAGCGGTCGACATGGGGGCGGTGAGACCCAGTACTTC. Amino acids: CASSGRHGGGETQYF.